Following are 16 T cell receptor beta chains from one sample sequenced in a study of cytomegalovirus exposure and HLA in healthy donors. With 60 Vbeta and 13 Jbeta primers, the PCR was carried out. The protocol was immunoSEQ multiplex PCR, while the TCRdb copy is restricted to in-frame clones and leaves out a portion. The profile covers 95,000 to 150,000 clones, with around 76% appearing a single time and 30% taken by the ten largest. Sequencing used PBMCs. All receptors derive from a man aged 55 to 70 in good health and CMV-seropositive.

The chain uses TRBV7-8 and TRBJ1-2; 9 bases are shared with TRBD1. This CDR3 contains 14 residues. The ends lost 5 bases at V and 2 bases at J; junction bases unmatched: 3. Looked up from germline, CDR1 is SGHVS and CDR2 is FQNEAQ. CDR3 in DNA: TGTGCCAGCAGCAGGGGGACAGGGAACTATGGCTACACCTTC. It encodes CASSRGTGNYGYTF. The complete variable domain, with remaining parts taken from reference TRBV7-8 and TRBJ1-2, reads GAGVSQSPRYKVAKRGQDVALRCDPISGHVSLFWYQQALGQGPEFLTYFQNEAQLDKSGLPSDRFFAERPEGSVSTLKIQRTQQEDSAVYLCASSRGTGNYGYTFGSGTRLTVV.

This sequence joins TRBV5-6 and TRBJ2-5; D is perhaps TRBD2 (5 bases). Matching the DNA end better, TRBJ2-7 makes the J call doubtful. CDR3 length equals 14 residues. The V gene's germline CDR1 is SGHDT and CDR2 YYEEEE. The CDR3 protein is CASSLWGEAYEQYF. DNA of the CDR3: TGTGCCAGCAGCTTGTGGGGAGAGGCCTACGAGCAGTACTTC.

DNA for the CDR3: TGTGCCAGCAGCTTCCCTCCGACACAGAGAAGTAATGAAAAACTGTTTTTT. Translating gives CASSFPPTQRSNEKLFF. The J gene is TRBJ1-4, the V gene TRBV7-3; D remains unclear. Trimming stripped 3 bases from V and 4 bases from J, with 18 bases between. The CDR3 contains 17 residues. In germline, CDR1 is SGHTA, CDR2 FQGTGA.

The chain combines TRBV5-1 with TRBJ1-1; 7 bases agree with TRBD1. This CDR3 comprises 14 residues. V gave up 3 bases and J gave up 5 bases; unmatched junction bases: 7. Germline CDR1 reads SGHRS; CDR2 reads YFSETQ. The CDR3, as DNA: TGCGCCAGCAGCTCGAACCCACAGGGGACTGAAGCTTTCTTT. It specifies CASSSNPQGTEAFF.

This chain joins TRBV11-2 and TRBJ1-1; TRBD1 matches at 8 bases. The CDR3 has 12 amino acids. Germline lookup yields CDR1 SGHAT and CDR2 FQNNGV. After removal of 4 bases from V and 5 bases from J, the junction contained 0 bases not matched to a gene. The CDR3 DNA reads TGTGCCAGCAGCTACAGGGGGACTGAAGCTTTCTTT. Translating it yields CASSYRGTEAFF.

The CDR3 region is CASSPGSSGNTIYF. The CDR3 DNA sequence: TGTGCCAGCTCACCAGGGAGCTCTGGAAACACCATATATTTT. The chain employs TRBV18 and TRBJ1-3, with no clear D. The germline V gene has CDR1 KGHSH and CDR2 LQKENI. CDR3 size: 14 residues. V was cut by 2 bases and J by 0 bases, with 5 bases left in between.

J is TRBJ1-2 and V is TRBV5-6; 7 positions match TRBD1. V dropped 4 bases and J dropped 2; count of bases not matched to a gene: 5. Per the germline V gene, CDR1 is SGHDT and CDR2 is YYEEEE. This CDR3 comprises 14 residues. The CDR3 coding sequence is TGTGCCAGCAGCACGGTGACAGGGAACTATGGCTACACCTTC. Translation: CASSTVTGNYGYTF.

This clone has more than one count but fewer than ten. The chain couples TRBV7-8 to TRBJ2-4; 8 nucleotides line up with TRBD1. V lost 0 bases to trimming and J lost 2 bases; unmatched junction nucleotides: 21. Germline V CDR1 and CDR2: SGHVS, FQNEAQ. The CDR3 sequence is 22 residues long. The CDR3, as DNA: TGTGCCAGCAGCTTAGCCGTTGTAAGGGGACAGGTGGGGGATTTACCCAAAAACATTCAGTACTTC. Its protein is CASSLAVVRGQVGDLPKNIQYF.

The chain couples TRBV5-1 to TRBJ2-1; D gene uncertain. Germline CDR1 is SGHRS and CDR2 is YFSETQ. V was clipped by 6 bases and J by 3 bases, with 16 bases between them. The CDR3 runs to 15 residues. The CDR3 region has the DNA TGCGCCAGCAACACTGGTAAAGCAGGCTACAATGAGCAGTTCTTC. Translating gives CASNTGKAGYNEQFF.

This clone was detected only a few times. V gene TRBV18 combines with J gene TRBJ1-4; 7 bases are a match to TRBD1. Germline CDR1 and CDR2: KGHSH and LQKENI. J lost 1 base, V lost 4 bases, and 3 bases had no gene match. The CDR3 spans 15 residues. In nucleotides, the CDR3 is TGTGCCAGCTCACGACAGGGACTAACTAATGAAAAACTGTTTTTT. It specifies CASSRQGLTNEKLFF.

The chain joins TRBV28 to TRBJ1-1, with 7 nucleotides matching TRBD1. Germline values: CDR1 MDHEN, CDR2 SYDVKM. The CDR3 is 15 amino acids. Trimming at V came to 9 bases and at J to 2 bases, leaving 12 bases not matched to a gene. The CDR3 is CARSISGTVNTEAFF. DNA of the CDR3: TGTGCCAGAAGTATATCCGGGACAGTTAACACTGAAGCTTTCTTT.

J is TRBJ2-7 and V is TRBV11-2; 9 bases are a match to TRBD1. V was clipped by 5 bases and J by 4 bases; unmatched bases: 3. This CDR3 has 13 amino acids. CDR1 is SGHAT and CDR2 is FQNNGV in the germline V gene. DNA of the CDR3: TGTGCCAGCAGCCCAGACAGGGGGTACGAGCAGTACTTC. Translated: CASSPDRGYEQYF.

V and J are TRBV30 and TRBJ2-5; maybe TRBD2 (6 bases). CDR3 length equals 14 residues. Trimming stripped 5 bases from V and 4 bases from J, with 17 bases between. The germline V gene has CDR1 GTSNPN and CDR2 SVGIG (reference sequence). The CDR3 DNA follows: TGTGCCTGGTCCTCCGGCGGGAAGCGAGAGACCCAGTACTTC. Amino acid sequence: CAWSSGGKRETQYF.

This sequence joins TRBV27 and TRBJ2-1; 12 bases fit TRBD2. V trimming: 5 bases; J trimming: 9 bases; junction bases outside the gene matches: 14. Germline lookup yields CDR1 MNHEY and CDR2 SMNVEV (reference sequence). The CDR3 loop spans 17 amino acids. DNA for the CDR3: TGTGCCAGCAGTCTCCCGGTTCTAGCGGGAGGGCCGAGTGAGCAGTTCTTC. Its protein is CASSLPVLAGGPSEQFF.

The J gene is TRBJ2-2, the V gene TRBV28; unclear D gene. Trimming shortened V by 3 bases and J by 7 bases, and 6 bases separated the two germline ends. The CDR3 length is 12 residues. Germline lookup yields CDR1 MDHEN and CDR2 SYDVKM. The CDR3 loop reads CASSLGLGELFF. The CDR3 nucleotides are TGTGCCAGCAGTTTGGGCCTCGGGGAGCTGTTTTTT.

This chain joins TRBV7-3 and TRBJ1-1, with D possibly matching TRBD1 (6 bases). CDR1 and CDR2 from the germline V gene are SGHTA and FQGTGA. The CDR3 contains 14 residues. Trimming removed 2 bases at V and 5 bases at J, with 12 bases between. CDR3 DNA sequence: TGTGCCAGCAGCTTAGGGGGCCCAGGTACTGAAGCTTTCTTT. Translated: CASSLGGPGTEAFF.